One and the same sample provided the 13 T cell receptor beta chains below, sequenced in a study of shared clonotypes between healthy human individuals. Produced via immunoSEQ multiplex PCR; TCRdb's table is partial and in-frame only. The sample carries around 1,100,000 clones, approximately 75% recorded once. What was sequenced was memory CD4+ T cells from PBMCs. As to subset: CD45RA-negative fraction. The receptors shown here come from a man in his late teens or twenties in good health. Some clones in this sample may be carry-over from other donors' samples.

The chain employs TRBV6-7 and TRBJ2-2; D remains ambiguous. TRBV6-7 is an open reading frame whose function is uncertain. The V end lost 6 bases, the J end lost 0 bases, and 11 bases lay between the germline ends. CDR3 length: 15 amino acids. The CDR3 region has the DNA TGTGCCAGCAGCCCCCTCCGGTCGAACACCGGGGAGCTGTTTTTT. Protein product: CASSPLRSNTGELFF.

In this sample, this clone turned up once. The chain uses TRBV6-5 and TRBJ1-3; D is possibly TRBD1 (6 bases). Trimming left V 7 bases short and J 0 bases short, with 13 bases between. This CDR3 region has 15 residues. From germline, CDR1 is MNHEY and CDR2 SVGAGI. CDR3: CASKIGQSSGNTIYF. In DNA form, the CDR3 reads TGTGCCAGCAAGATAGGACAGAGCTCTGGAAACACCATATATTTT.

For the CDR3, the DNA is TGTGCCGTACGCCAGCCTGGAAACACCATATATTTT. Amino acid sequence: CAVRQPGNTIYF. The chain links TRBV6-5 to TRBJ1-3; D ambiguous. CDR1 is MNHEY, CDR2 SVGAGI, per germline. V lost 11 bases and J 2 bases, leaving 10 bases between the germline ends. The CDR3 contains 12 residues.

This chain links TRBV28 with TRBJ2-7; a possible D gene is TRBD2 (6 bases). The CDR3 sequence is 15 residues long. V was cut by 3 bases and J by 1 base, with 13 bases left in between. The germline gives CDR1 MDHEN, CDR2 SYDVKM. The CDR3 sequence: CASSFGVAESYEQYF. DNA of the CDR3: TGTGCCAGCAGTTTCGGGGTAGCGGAGTCCTACGAGCAGTACTTC.

At least ten counts were recorded for this clone. Other nucleotide sequences from this sample produce the same CDR3. In DNA form, the CDR3 reads TGCGCCAGCAGCTTGTGGGGCACAGATACGCAGTATTTT. Translating gives CASSLWGTDTQYF. The genes are TRBV5-1 and TRBJ2-3, with D unresolved. This CDR3 has 13 residues. V was clipped by 1 base and J by 1 base, with 4 bases between them. Germline loops: CDR1 SGHRS, CDR2 YFSETQ.

The rearrangement joins TRBV7-3 to TRBJ2-1, with D tentatively TRBD2 (6 bases). From germline, CDR1 is SGHTA and CDR2 FQGTGA. V was trimmed by 3 bases and J by 5 bases, leaving 11 bases between them. The CDR3 is made up of 14 amino acids. CDR3 amino acids: CASSFGGMNNEQFF. The CDR3 nucleotides are TGTGCCAGCAGCTTCGGCGGGATGAACAATGAGCAGTTCTTC.

The CDR3 protein is CASSLLWFPNTGELFF. Written as DNA, the CDR3 is TGTGCCAGCAGCTTACTCTGGTTCCCGAACACCGGGGAGCTGTTTTTT. The V gene is TRBV7-8, the J gene TRBJ2-2, with D hard to call. CDR3 length: 16 residues. V shed 2 bases and J shed 0 bases, with 10 bases lying between them. CDR1 is SGHVS, CDR2 FQNEAQ, per germline. Filled out from reference TRBV7-8 and TRBJ2-2, the complete variable domain reads GAGVSQSPRYKVAKRGQDVALRCDPISGHVSLFWYQQALGQGPEFLTYFQNEAQLDKSGLPSDRFFAERPEGSVSTLKIQRTQQEDSAVYLCASSLLWFPNTGELFFGEGSRLTVL.

The CDR3 DNA follows: TGTGCCTGGAGTCTGGTTCTAATTCCGCAGTATTTT. Its protein is CAWSLVLIPQYF. The chain links TRBV30 to TRBJ2-3; no reliable D call. The CDR3 is made up of 12 amino acids. The V end was cut by 2 bases, the J end by 10 bases, with 13 bases between. Per germline, CDR1 GTSNPN and CDR2 SVGIG (reference sequence). The full variable domain, completed using reference TRBV30 and TRBJ2-3, is SQTIHQWPATLVQPVGSPLSLECTVEGTSNPNLYWYRQAAGRGLQLLFYSVGIGQISSEVPQNLSASRPQDRQFILSSKKLLLSDSGFYLCAWSLVLIPQYFGPGTRLTVL.

V gene TRBV4-3 combines with J gene TRBJ2-2, with 9 nucleotides matching TRBD1. Germline V gene sequence: CDR1 LGHNA, CDR2 YSLEER. The CDR3 covers 16 residues. The trim removed 3 bases at V and 9 bases at J, leaving 11 bases unmatched. DNA of the CDR3: TGCGCCAGCAGCCACGGCCCGGGACAGGGCAACCGGGAGCTGTTTTTT. Residues: CASSHGPGQGNRELFF.

This rearrangement joins TRBV10-3 to TRBJ2-1; D is undetermined. Trimming took off 4 bases at V and 2 bases at J, with 3 bases between the two ends. The CDR3 has 12 residues. Germline CDR1 ENHRY, CDR2 SYGVKD. DNA of the CDR3: TGTGCCATCAGTGGGACCTACAATGAGCAGTTCTTC. Its protein is CAISGTYNEQFF.

CDR3 amino acids: CASSALLYEQYF. CDR3 coding DNA: TGTGCCAGCAGTGCACTCCTCTACGAGCAGTACTTC. The rearrangement joins TRBV6-1 to TRBJ2-7, with D unclear. Germline V gene sequence: CDR1 MNHNS, CDR2 SASEGT. The germline V and J ends were trimmed by 4 bases and 3 bases, with 7 bases remaining between them. The CDR3 contains 12 residues.

This chain connects TRBV6-5 to TRBJ2-1; 11 nucleotides match TRBD2. CDR1 is MNHEY and CDR2 is SVGAGI in the germline V gene. Trimming cost V 6 bases and J 6 bases; bases outside gene matches: 7. The CDR3 length is 15 residues. The CDR3 loop reads CASRALAGGGNEQFF. CDR3 nucleotides: TGTGCCAGCAGGGCTCTAGCGGGAGGCGGCAATGAGCAGTTCTTC.

This chain connects TRBV5-6 to TRBJ2-3; either TRBD1 or TRBD2 may supply D (6 bases each). CDR3 length equals 14 residues. Per germline, CDR1 SGHDT and CDR2 YYEEEE. The V gene lost 2 bases and the J gene lost 4 bases, with 11 bases spanning the gap. This CDR3 reads CASSFSGASDTQYF. Written as DNA, the CDR3 is TGTGCCAGCAGCTTTTCGGGGGCATCAGATACGCAGTATTTT.